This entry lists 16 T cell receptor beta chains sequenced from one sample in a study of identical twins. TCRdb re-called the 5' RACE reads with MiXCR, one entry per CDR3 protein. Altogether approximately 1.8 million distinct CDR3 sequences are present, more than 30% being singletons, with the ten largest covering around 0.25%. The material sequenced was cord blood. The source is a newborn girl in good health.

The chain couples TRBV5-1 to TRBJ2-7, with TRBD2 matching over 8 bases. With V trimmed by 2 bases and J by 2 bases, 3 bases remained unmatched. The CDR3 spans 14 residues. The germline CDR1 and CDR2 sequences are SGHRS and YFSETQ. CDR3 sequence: CASSFRLAPYEQYF. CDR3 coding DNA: TGCGCCAGCAGCTTCCGACTAGCGCCCTACGAGCAGTACTTC.

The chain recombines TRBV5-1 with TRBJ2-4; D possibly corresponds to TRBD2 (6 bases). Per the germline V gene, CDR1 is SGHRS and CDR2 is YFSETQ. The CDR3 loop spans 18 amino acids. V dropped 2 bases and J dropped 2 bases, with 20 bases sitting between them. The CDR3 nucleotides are TGCGCCAGCAGCTTACGGCCAGTCTCGGGGGTTTCCAAAAACATTCAGTACTTC. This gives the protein CASSLRPVSGVSKNIQYF.

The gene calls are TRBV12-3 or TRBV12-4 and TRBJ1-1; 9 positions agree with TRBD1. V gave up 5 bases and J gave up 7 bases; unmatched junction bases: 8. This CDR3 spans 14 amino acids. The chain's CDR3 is CASSLRGQGNEAFF. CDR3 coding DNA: TGTGCCAGCAGTCTTAGAGGACAGGGGAATGAAGCTTTCTTT.

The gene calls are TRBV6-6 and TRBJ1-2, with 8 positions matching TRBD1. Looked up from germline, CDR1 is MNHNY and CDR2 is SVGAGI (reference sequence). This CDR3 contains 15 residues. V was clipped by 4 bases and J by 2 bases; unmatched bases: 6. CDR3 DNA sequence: TGTGCCAGCAGTTCCTCTTGGGACAGGAACTATGGCTACACCTTC. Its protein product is CASSSSWDRNYGYTF.

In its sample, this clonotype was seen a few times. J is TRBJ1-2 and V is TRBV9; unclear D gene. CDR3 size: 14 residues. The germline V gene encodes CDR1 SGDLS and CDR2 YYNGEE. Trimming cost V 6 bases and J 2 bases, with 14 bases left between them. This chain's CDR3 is CASNSGRGNYGYTF. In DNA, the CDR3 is TGTGCCAGCAATTCGGGCCGAGGGAACTATGGCTACACCTTC.

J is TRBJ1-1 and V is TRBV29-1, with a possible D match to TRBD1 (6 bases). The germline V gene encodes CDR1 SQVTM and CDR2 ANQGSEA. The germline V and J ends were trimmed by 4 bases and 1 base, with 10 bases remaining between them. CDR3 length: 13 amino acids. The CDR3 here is CSVAPTGNTEAFF. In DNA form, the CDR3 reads TGCAGCGTTGCCCCGACAGGGAACACTGAAGCTTTCTTT. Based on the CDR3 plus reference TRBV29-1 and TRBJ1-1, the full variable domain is SAVISQKPSRDICQRGTSLTIQCQVDSQVTMMFWYRQQPGQSLTLIATANQGSEATYESGFVIDKFPISRPNLTFSTLTVSNMSPEDSSIYLCSVAPTGNTEAFFGQGTRLTVV.

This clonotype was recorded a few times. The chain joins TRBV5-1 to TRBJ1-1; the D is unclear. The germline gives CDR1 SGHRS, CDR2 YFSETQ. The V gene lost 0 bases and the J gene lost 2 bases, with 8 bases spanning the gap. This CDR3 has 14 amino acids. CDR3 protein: CASSLDVSNTEAFF. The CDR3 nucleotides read TGCGCCAGCAGCTTGGATGTCAGCAACACTGAAGCTTTCTTT.

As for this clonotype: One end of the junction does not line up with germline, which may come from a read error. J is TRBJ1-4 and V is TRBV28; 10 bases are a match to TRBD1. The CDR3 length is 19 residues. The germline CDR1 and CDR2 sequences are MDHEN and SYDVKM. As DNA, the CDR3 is TGTGCCAGCAGCTTTTGGGGGACAGGGGTGTCAATAATGGGCGAAAAACCGTTTTTT. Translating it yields CASSFWGTGVSIMGEKPFF. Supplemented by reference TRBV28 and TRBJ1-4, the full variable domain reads DVKVTQSSRYLVKRTGEKVFLECVQDMDHENMFWYRQDPGLGLRLIYFSYDVKMKEKGDIPEGYSVSREKKERFSLILESASTNQTSMYLCASSFWGTGVSIMGEKPFFGSGTQLSVL.

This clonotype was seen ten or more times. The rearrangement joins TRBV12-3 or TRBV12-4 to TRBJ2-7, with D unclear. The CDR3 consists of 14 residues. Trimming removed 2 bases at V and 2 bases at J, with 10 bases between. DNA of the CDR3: TGTGCCAGCAGTTTACTAGGGAATCCCTACGAGCAGTACTTC. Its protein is CASSLLGNPYEQYF.

The CDR3 region is CASSSYGGRRLAGNAYEQYF. As DNA, the CDR3 is TGTGCCAGCAGTTCTTATGGGGGTAGAAGGCTAGCGGGTAATGCATATGAGCAGTACTTC. The genes are TRBV27 and TRBJ2-7; 8 bases match TRBD2. This CDR3 comprises 20 residues. Trimming took 4 bases from V and 7 from J; bases not matched to a gene: 27. Looked up from germline, CDR1 is MNHEY and CDR2 is SMNVEV (reference sequence).

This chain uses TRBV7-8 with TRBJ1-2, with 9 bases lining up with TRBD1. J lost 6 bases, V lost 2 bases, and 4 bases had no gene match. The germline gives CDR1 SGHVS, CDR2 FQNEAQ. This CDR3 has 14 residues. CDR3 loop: CASSLTTGGDGYTF. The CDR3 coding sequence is TGTGCCAGCAGCTTAACGACAGGGGGGGATGGCTACACCTTC.

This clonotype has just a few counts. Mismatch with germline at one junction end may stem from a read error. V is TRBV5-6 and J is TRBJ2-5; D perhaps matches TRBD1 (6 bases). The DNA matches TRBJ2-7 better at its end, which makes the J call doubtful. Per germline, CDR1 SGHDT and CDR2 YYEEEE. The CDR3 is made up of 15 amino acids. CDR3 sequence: CAGSLRGFIAYEQYF. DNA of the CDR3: TGTGCCGGCAGCTTGAGGGGGTTCATAGCCTACGAGCAGTACTTC.

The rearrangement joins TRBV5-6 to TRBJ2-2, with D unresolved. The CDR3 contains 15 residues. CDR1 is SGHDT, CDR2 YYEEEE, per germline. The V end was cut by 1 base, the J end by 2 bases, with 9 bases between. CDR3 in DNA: TGTGCCAGCAGCTTGTACAGACCAAACACCGGGGAGCTGTTTTTT. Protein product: CASSLYRPNTGELFF.

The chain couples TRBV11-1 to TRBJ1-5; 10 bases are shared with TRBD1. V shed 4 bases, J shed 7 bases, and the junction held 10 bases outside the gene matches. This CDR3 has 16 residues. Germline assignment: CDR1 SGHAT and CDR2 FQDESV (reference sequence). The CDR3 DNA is TGTGCCAGCAGCTCCAAGACAGGGGGCGTGGGACAGCCCCAGCATTTT. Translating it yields CASSSKTGGVGQPQHF. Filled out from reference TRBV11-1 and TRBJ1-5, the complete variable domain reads EAEVAQSPRYKITEKSQAVAFWCDPISGHATLYWYRQILGQGPELLVQFQDESVVDDSQLPKDRFSAERLKGVDSTLKIQPAELGDSAMYLCASSSKTGGVGQPQHFGDGTRLSIL.

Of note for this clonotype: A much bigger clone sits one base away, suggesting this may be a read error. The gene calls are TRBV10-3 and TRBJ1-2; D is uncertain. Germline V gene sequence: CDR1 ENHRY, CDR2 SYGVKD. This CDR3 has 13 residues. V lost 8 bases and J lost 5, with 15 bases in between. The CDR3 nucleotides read TGTGCCATCGCCGTAGATCGGGCGTATGGCTACACCTTC. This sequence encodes CAIAVDRAYGYTF.

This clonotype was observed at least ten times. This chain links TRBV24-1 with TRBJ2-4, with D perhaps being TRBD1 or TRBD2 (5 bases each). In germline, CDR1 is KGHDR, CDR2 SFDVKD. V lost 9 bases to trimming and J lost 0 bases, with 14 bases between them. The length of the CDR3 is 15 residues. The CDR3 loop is CATVGRGVAKNIQYF. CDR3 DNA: TGTGCCACCGTCGGACGAGGGGTAGCCAAAAACATTCAGTACTTC.